In its sample, the clone carrying this TCR beta chain was seen a few times. The data belong to a study of cytotoxic CD8 clonotypes in ibrutinib-treated CLL. Assay: immunoSEQ multiplex PCR; the TCRdb copy retains only in-frame clones and omits some. The repertoire holds under 200,000 clones, with about four fifths as singletons. The germline V gene encodes CDR1 SEHNR and CDR2 FQNEAQ (reference sequence). The CDR3 runs to 17 residues. V gave up 5 bases and J gave up 2 bases; unmatched junction bases: 11. This sequence joins TRBV7-9 and TRBJ2-2; 7 bases map to TRBD1. Here the sequenced sample was PBMCs, taken after 24 months of ibrutinib treatment. The clonotype was recovered from a human donor with chronic lymphocytic leukemia. The CDR3 loop reads CASSPPLRDSNTGELFF. The CDR3, as DNA: TGTGCCAGCAGCCCGCCCCTCCGGGACAGTAACACCGGGGAGCTGTTTTTT.